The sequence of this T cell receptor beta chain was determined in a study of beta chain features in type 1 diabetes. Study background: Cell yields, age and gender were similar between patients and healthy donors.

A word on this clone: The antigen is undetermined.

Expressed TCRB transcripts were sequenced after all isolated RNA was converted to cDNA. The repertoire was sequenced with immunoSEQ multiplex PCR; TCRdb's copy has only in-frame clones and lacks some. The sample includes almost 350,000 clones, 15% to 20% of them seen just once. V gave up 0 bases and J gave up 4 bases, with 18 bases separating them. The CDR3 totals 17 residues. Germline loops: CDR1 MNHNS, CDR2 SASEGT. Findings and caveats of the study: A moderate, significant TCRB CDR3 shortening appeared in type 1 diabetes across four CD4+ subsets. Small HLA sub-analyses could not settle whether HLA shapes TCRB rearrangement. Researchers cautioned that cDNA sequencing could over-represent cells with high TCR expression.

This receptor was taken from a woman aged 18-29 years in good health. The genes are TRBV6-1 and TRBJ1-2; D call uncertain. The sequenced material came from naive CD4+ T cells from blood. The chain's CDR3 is CASSEAGGRPSLYGYTF. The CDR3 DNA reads TGTGCCAGCAGTGAAGCAGGAGGTCGTCCCTCTCTCTATGGCTACACCTTC.